This paragraph covers one T cell receptor beta chain sequence. The antigen is undetermined. Primers: 60 Vbeta forward and 13 Jbeta reverse. Clones were sequenced by immunoSEQ multiplex PCR, and TCRdb holds only the in-frame ones, with some missing. Found here are fewer than 250,000 clones, over 65% of them singletons; the top ten hold around 3.6%. These data come from a study of cytomegalovirus exposure and HLA in healthy donors. The length of the CDR3 is 14 residues. The V segment lost 8 bases and the J segment 5 bases; nucleotides outside the gene matches: 7. Germline CDR1 and CDR2: SNHLY and FYNNEI. The study's findings and limits: In a later analysis, HLA-associated beta chains showed higher expansion and lower generation probabilities than comparable chains. Further analysis was carried out later, and it showed several of the most significant clusters appearing linked to common viral pathogens. Most TCR beta V segments were productive about 90% or about 30% of the time in an earlier analysis.

The sequencing sample was made of PBMCs. V is TRBV2 and J is TRBJ1-1; TRBD1 matches 11 bases. The receptor was derived from a man aged 40-50 years in good health and CMV-seropositive. The CDR3 reads CASGGDRGGTEAFF. DNA for the CDR3: TGTGCCAGCGGGGGGGACAGGGGGGGGACTGAAGCTTTCTTT.